This TCR beta chain was sequenced during a study of cytomegalovirus exposure and HLA in healthy donors. A remark on this clone: Its antigen is still unknown.

Findings and caveats of the study: The study carried out a later analysis of TCR beta sequences. It associated some 18,000 of them with specific HLA alleles at a false discovery rate of 0.05. An Asian-associated ancestry cluster reportedly showed fewer N-insertions than the roughly 600-donor mean in a later analysis. The authors later linked a missense DCLRE1C variant to TCR beta V- and J-gene trimming.

Germline CDR1 is LNHDA and CDR2 is SQIVND (reference sequence). V gave up 0 bases and J gave up 0 bases, with 11 bases separating them. CDR3 length: 16 residues. The primer mix had 60 Vbeta and 13 Jbeta primers. Generated by immunoSEQ multiplex PCR, the TCRdb table keeps only in-frame clones and is missing some. The data hold tens of thousands of clones, with roughly 77% observed a single time. Sequencing used PBMCs. This TCR derives from a woman in her 40s in good health and CMV-seropositive. The rearrangement uses TRBV19 and TRBJ1-1; D unresolved. The CDR3 sequence is CASSIDLGSLNTEAFF. DNA for the CDR3: TGTGCCAGTAGTATAGATCTTGGCTCATTGAACACTGAAGCTTTCTTT.